A selection of T cell receptor beta chains follows, all from one sample in a study of T cells in Graves' hyperthyroidism and ophthalmopathy. TCRdb re-called the multiplex PCR reads with MiXCR, one entry per CDR3 protein. The table has around 500,000 distinct CDR3 sequences, 14% seen once; the top ten hold approximately 15%. The sample was blood. The receptors were sampled from a middle-aged woman with Graves' hyperthyroidism. Each CDR3 is given with its conserved first and last residue. Each record gives: J gene, D gene, V gene, clone size, CDR3 DNA, CDR3 protein. D genes are given only for firm matches. Some rows have no size entry. The others give once, few or many, or a class for an expanded clone.

TRBJ1-4 - TRBV12-3/TRBV12-4 many TGTGCCAGCAGGTTCACTACAGGGCTAGGCGAAAAACTGTTTTTT CASRFTTGLGEKLFF
TRBJ1-2 - TRBV6-1 many TGTGCCAGCAGCCTAGACAAAGACTATGGCTACACCTTC CASSLDKDYGYTF
TRBJ1-5 - TRBV6-1 - TGTGCCAGCAGTGAAGCGTCCCCTGTGGATCAGCCCCAGCATTTT CASSEASPVDQPQHF
TRBJ2-3 - TRBV6-1 - TGTGCCAGCAGTGAAGGGAAGGGCCGTGGGGATACGCAGTATTTT CASSEGKGRGDTQYF
TRBJ2-7 - TRBV28 many TGTGCCAGCAGCACGTTGCGACGGAGCCCCTACGAGCAGTACTTC CASSTLRRSPYEQYF
TRBJ2-4 TRBD2 TRBV20-1 few TGCAGTGCTAGCAGACTAGCGGGAGCTTCTGACATTCAGTACTTC CSASRLAGASDIQYF
TRBJ2-3 TRBD2 TRBV6-1 few TGTGCCAGCAGTGAAGGGAGCGGGGGCACAGATACGCAGTATTTT CASSEGSGGTDTQYF
TRBJ2-7 - TRBV5-1 many TGCGCCAGCAGCTTGGGGCCCGGGTTTTCCTACGAGCAGTACTTC CASSLGPGFSYEQYF
TRBJ1-4 TRBD1 TRBV18 few TGTGCCAGCTCACTGACAGGGGGGACTAATGAAAAACTGTTTTTT CASSLTGGTNEKLFF
TRBJ2-1 - TRBV28 - TGTGCCAGCAGGCCCCCGGGACTCCCTAGCTCCTACAATGAGCAGTTCTTC CASRPPGLPSSYNEQFF
TRBJ1-1 TRBD1 TRBV6-1 many TGTGCCAGCAGTGATCACAGGGGCCAACTTACGAACACTGAAGCTTTCTTT CASSDHRGQLTNTEAFF
TRBJ1-4 - TRBV6-5 - TGTGCCAGCAGTTCTCTCTTCGGCGACATACCAACTAATGAAAAACTGTTTTTT CASSSLFGDIPTNEKLFF
TRBJ2-5 - TRBV6-5 - TGTGCCAGCAGTTGGGCGCAAGTTGGGGAGACCCAGTACTTC CASSWAQVGETQYF
TRBJ2-1 - TRBV2 many TGTGCCAGCAGTCCAAAGTACAATGAGCAGTTCTTC CASSPKYNEQFF
TRBJ2-7 TRBD2 TRBV3-1 many TGTGCCAGCAGCGATGATAGCGGGCGCACCTACGAGCAGTACTTC CASSDDSGRTYEQYF
TRBJ1-5 TRBD1 TRBV19 - TGTGCCAGTAGTATACCCCGGGACAGGGACAATCAGCCCCAGCATTTT CASSIPRDRDNQPQHF
TRBJ2-7 TRBD1 TRBV11-3 - TGTGCCAGCAGTCTCCCTGGGACAGGGATTGAGCAGTACTTC CASSLPGTGIEQYF
TRBJ2-7 - TRBV6-1 many TGTGCCAGCAGCGAAAGGTTCTACGAGCAGTACTTC CASSERFYEQYF
TRBJ2-1 TRBD2 TRBV11-2 - TGTGCCAGCAGCTTAGAACTAGCGGGAAAGGACAATGAGCAGTTCTTC CASSLELAGKDNEQFF
TRBJ1-5 - TRBV30 - TGTGCCTGGAGTGTCGACAGCCGCAATCAGCCCCAGCATTTT CAWSVDSRNQPQHF
TRBJ2-1 TRBD2 TRBV5-1 - TGCGCCAGCAGCTTAAAGGATGCGGGAGGCCTCAATGAGCAGTTCTTC CASSLKDAGGLNEQFF
TRBJ1-5 - TRBV20-1 many TGCAGTGCTAGAGATGCGGGGAGACCAACTAGCAATCAGCCCCAGCATTTT CSARDAGRPTSNQPQHF
TRBJ1-6 - TRBV20-1 - TGCAGTGTTAGAGATTCGCAGGGAGGGAATTCACCCCTCCACTTT CSVRDSQGGNSPLHF
TRBJ2-3 - TRBV3-1 - TGTGCCAGCAGCCATTCCCCTAGCACAGATACGCAGTATTTT CASSHSPSTDTQYF
TRBJ1-6 - TRBV2 many TGTGCCAGCAGTAAAGGCAGGGGAAATTCACCCCTCCACTTT CASSKGRGNSPLHF
TRBJ2-7 - TRBV9 many TGTGCCAGCAGCGTCGACGAGAGCTACGAGCAGTACTTC CASSVDESYEQYF
TRBJ1-2 - TRBV25-1 - TGTGCCAGCAGTGATTACAGAAACTATGGCTACACCTTC CASSDYRNYGYTF
TRBJ1-3 - TRBV15 many TGTGCCACCAGCAGAGATGAGGCGGGAAACACCATATATTTT CATSRDEAGNTIYF
TRBJ2-3 - TRBV11-2 few TGTGCCAGCAGCTTTAGACGACGGACTAGCACAGATACGCAGTATTTT CASSFRRRTSTDTQYF
TRBJ1-3 - TRBV28 few TGTGCCAGCAGTTTTGGTACTGGAAACACCATATATTTT CASSFGTGNTIYF
TRBJ2-5 TRBD2 TRBV5-1 few TGCGCCAGCAGCACCCTAGCGGGGCCCCAAGAGACCCAGTACTTC CASSTLAGPQETQYF
TRBJ1-2 - TRBV4-1 few TGCGCCAGCAGCTCCATGGGACCCTATGGCTACACCTTC CASSSMGPYGYTF
TRBJ2-3 TRBD1 TRBV19 - TGTGCCAGTAGTACCCGGGACAGGGAAGGGGGTACGCAGTATTTT CASSTRDREGGTQYF
TRBJ2-1 - TRBV29-1 few TGCAGCGTTCCGCTGAGCTCCTACAATGAGCAGTTCTTC CSVPLSSYNEQFF
TRBJ2-1 TRBD1 TRBV5-6 - TGTGCCAGCAGCGAAGGACAGGGGTACAATGAGCAGTTCTTC CASSEGQGYNEQFF
TRBJ2-7 - TRBV6-1 many TGTGCCAGCAGTGAAGTAGGTCTCAGGGTTATCTACGAGCAGTACTTC CASSEVGLRVIYEQYF
TRBJ2-7 - TRBV7-9 - TGTGCCAGCAGCTTTGGACAGGGCGGGAGCGAGCAGTACTTC CASSFGQGGSEQYF
TRBJ2-1 - TRBV11-2 many TGTGCCAGCAGCTTAACGATAGGCTCCTACAATGAGCAGTTCTTC CASSLTIGSYNEQFF
TRBJ2-7 TRBD2 TRBV7-2 many TGTGCCAGCAGCTTGGGAGGGAGTAAGGCCGAGCAGTACTTC CASSLGGSKAEQYF
TRBJ2-1 TRBD2 TRBV7-2 many TGTGCCAGCAGCTCCAGCCTGCTAGCGGGACTATCCAATGAGCAGTTCTTC CASSSSLLAGLSNEQFF
TRBJ1-1 TRBD1 TRBV5-1 - TGCGCCAGCAGCTTTCCTTCGGACAGGTTGAACACTGAAGCTTTCTTT CASSFPSDRLNTEAFF
TRBJ2-7 TRBD2 TRBV20-1 many TGCAGTGCTAGCGTTAGCGGGAGCTCCTACGAGCAGTACTTC CSASVSGSSYEQYF
TRBJ2-2 - TRBV4-2 - TGTGCCAGCAGCCAGTCCCCCACAGACGGGGAGCTGTTTTTT CASSQSPTDGELFF
TRBJ1-1 - TRBV28 many TGTGCCAGCAGTTTATCTGCTGGCACTGAAGCTTTCTTT CASSLSAGTEAFF
TRBJ2-7 - TRBV5-1 few TGCGCCAGCAGCTGGAGCAGGACCAACTACGAGCAGTACTTC CASSWSRTNYEQYF
TRBJ1-5 - TRBV19 few TGTGCCAGTAGTATCTCGGGGTTTGGGCAGCCCCAGCATTTT CASSISGFGQPQHF
TRBJ2-7 - TRBV30 many TGTGCCTGGAGTCTCCGGGTCGGGGAGCAGTACTTC CAWSLRVGEQYF
TRBJ1-2 - TRBV6-1 many TGTGCCAGCACCGAGAGGCAGGGGAGCTATGGCTACACCTTC CASTERQGSYGYTF